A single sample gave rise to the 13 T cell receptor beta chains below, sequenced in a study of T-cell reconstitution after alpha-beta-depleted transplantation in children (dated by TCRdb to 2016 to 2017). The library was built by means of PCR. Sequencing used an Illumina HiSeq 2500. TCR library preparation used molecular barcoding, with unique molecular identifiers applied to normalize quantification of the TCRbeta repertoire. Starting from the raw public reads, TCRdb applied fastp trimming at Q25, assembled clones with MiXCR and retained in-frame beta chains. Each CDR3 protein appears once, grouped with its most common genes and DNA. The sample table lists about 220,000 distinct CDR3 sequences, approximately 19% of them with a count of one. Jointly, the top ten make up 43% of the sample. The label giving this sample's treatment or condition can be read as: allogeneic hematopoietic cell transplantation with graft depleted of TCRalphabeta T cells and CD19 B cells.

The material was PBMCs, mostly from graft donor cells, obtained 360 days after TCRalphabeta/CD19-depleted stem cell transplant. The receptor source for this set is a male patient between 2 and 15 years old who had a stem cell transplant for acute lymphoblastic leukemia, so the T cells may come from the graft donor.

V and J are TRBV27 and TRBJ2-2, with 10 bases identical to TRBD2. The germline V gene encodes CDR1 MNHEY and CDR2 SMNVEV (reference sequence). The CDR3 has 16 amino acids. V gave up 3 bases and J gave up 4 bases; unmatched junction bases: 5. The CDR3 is CASSFPSGRATGELFF. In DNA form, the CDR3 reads TGTGCCAGCAGTTTTCCTAGCGGGAGAGCCACCGGGGAGCTGTTTTTT.

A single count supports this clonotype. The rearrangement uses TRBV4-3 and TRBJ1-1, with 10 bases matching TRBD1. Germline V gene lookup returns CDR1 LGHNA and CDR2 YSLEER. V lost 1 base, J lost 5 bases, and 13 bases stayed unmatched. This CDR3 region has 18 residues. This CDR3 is CASSQGSGPGQGWTEAFF. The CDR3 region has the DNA TGCGCCAGCAGCCAAGGTTCGGGTCCGGGACAGGGGTGGACTGAAGCTTTCTTT.

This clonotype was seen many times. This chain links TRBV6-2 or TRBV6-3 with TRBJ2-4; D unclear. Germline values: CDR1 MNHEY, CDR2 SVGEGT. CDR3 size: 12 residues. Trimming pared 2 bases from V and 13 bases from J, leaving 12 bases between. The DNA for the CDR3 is TGTGCCAGCAGTTACCCGCCGGAAGAGCAGTACTTC. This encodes CASSYPPEEQYF.

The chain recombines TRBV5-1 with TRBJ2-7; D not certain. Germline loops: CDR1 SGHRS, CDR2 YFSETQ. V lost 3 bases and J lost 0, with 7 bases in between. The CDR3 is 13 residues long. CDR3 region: CASSSSASYEQYF. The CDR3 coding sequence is TGCGCCAGCAGCTCTTCAGCCTCCTACGAGCAGTACTTC.

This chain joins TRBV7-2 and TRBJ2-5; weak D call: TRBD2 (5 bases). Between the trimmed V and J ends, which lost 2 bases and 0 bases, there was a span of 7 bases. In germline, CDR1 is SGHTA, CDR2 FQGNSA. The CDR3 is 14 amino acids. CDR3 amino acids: CASSLTSYQETQYF. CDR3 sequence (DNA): TGTGCCAGCAGCTTAACTAGTTACCAAGAGACCCAGTACTTC.

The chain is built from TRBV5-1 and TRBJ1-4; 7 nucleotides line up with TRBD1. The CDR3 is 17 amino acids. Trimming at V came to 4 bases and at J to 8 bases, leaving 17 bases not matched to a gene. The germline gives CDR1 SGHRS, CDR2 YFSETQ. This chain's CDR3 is CASSPEHLLTGEEKLFF. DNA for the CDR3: TGCGCCAGCAGCCCCGAACATTTATTAACAGGGGAAGAAAAACTGTTTTTT.

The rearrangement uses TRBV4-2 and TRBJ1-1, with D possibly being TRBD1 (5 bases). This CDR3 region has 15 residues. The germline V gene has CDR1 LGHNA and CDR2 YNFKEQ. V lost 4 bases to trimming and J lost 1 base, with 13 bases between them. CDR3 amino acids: CASSPGGRENTEAFF. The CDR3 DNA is TGTGCCAGCAGCCCCGGGGGACGGGAGAACACTGAAGCTTTCTTT.

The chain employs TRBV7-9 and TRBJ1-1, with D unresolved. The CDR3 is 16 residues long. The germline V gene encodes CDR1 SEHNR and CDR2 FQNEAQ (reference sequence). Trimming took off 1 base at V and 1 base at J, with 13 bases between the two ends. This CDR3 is CASSLVGIGQNTEAFF. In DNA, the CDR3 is TGTGCCAGCAGCTTAGTCGGTATCGGCCAGAACACTGAAGCTTTCTTT. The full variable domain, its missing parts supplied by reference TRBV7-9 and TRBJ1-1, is DTGVSQNPRHKITKRGQNVTFRCDPISEHNRLYWYRQTLGQGPEFLTYFQNEAQLEKSRLLSDRFSAERPKGSFSTLEIQRTEQGDSAMYLCASSLVGIGQNTEAFFGQGTRLTVV.

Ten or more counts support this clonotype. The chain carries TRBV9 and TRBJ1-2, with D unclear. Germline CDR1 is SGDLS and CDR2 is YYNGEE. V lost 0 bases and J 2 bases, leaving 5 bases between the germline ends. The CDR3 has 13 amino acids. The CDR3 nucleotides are TGTGCCAGCAGCGTAGGCGAGAACTATGGCTACACCTTC. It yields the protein CASSVGENYGYTF. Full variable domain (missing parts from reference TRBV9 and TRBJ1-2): DSGVTQTPKHLITATGQRVTLRCSPRSGDLSVYWYQQSLDQGLQFLIQYYNGEERAKGNILERFSAQQFPDLHSELNLSSLELGDSALYFCASSVGENYGYTFGSGTRLTVV.

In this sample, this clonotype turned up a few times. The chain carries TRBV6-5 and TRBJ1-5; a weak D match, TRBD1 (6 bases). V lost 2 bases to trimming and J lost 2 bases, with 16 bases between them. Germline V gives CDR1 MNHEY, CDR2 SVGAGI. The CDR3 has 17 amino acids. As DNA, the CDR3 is TGTGCCAGCAGTTACCGGCCCACAGGGAATCGCAATCAGCCCCAGCATTTT. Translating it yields CASSYRPTGNRNQPQHF.

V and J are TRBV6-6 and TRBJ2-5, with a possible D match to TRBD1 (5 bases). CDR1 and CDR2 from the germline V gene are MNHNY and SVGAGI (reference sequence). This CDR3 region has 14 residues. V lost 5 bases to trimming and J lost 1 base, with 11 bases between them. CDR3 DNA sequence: TGTGCCAGCAGTGATACAGGTTTCCAAGAGACCCAGTACTTC. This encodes CASSDTGFQETQYF.

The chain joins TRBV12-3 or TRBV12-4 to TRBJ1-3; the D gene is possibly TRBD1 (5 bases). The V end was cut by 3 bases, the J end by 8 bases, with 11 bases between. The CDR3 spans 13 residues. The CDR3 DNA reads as TGTGCCAGCAGTTTGGACCTGGGGGACACCATATATTTT. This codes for CASSLDLGDTIYF.

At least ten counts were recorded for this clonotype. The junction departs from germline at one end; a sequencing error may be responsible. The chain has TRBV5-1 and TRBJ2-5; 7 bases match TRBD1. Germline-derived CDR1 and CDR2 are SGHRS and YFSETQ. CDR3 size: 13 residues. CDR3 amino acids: CASSLGTEETQYF. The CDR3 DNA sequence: TGTGCCAGCAGCTTAGGGACAGAAGAGACCCAGTACTTC.